This T cell receptor beta chain was sequenced during a study of blood T cell repertoires in COVID-19. The wider study: T cells, B-cell-depleted T cells, or PBMCs provided the cDNA or gDNA that served as material.

The data were produced by immunoSEQ multiplex PCR, yet TCRdb's version contains in-frame clones alone and is incomplete. The sample has roughly 400,000 clones; 70% to 90% are singletons. Trimming shortened V by 5 bases and J by 3 bases, and 16 bases separated the two germline ends. CDR1 is MNHEY and CDR2 is SMNVEV in the germline V gene (reference sequence). CDR3 length: 15 amino acids. The source is a woman younger than 35 who had been exposed to COVID-19. The gene calls are TRBV27 and TRBJ1-1, with TRBD1 as a possible D gene (6 bases). Sample: PBMCs or T cells enriched from blood (not recorded which). Written as DNA, the CDR3 is TGTGCCAGCAGTACTCAGGGGCTGATCGACACTGAAGCTTTCTTT. Translating gives CASSTQGLIDTEAFF.